The sequence of this T cell receptor beta chain was determined in a study of blood T cells in healthy people across ages. A second PCR of about 6 to 12 cycles used a sample-barcoded 5' primer and a J-beta primer mix. Each cDNA molecule was tagged by a template-switch adaptor with 12 random nucleotides. TCRdb used MiXCR to reprocess the 5' RACE reads, holding one entry per CDR3 protein. The sample lists 750,000 to 950,000 distinct CDR3 sequences; about 55% were seen once. The V end lost 0 bases, the J end lost 6 bases, and 15 bases lay between the germline ends. Germline lookup yields CDR1 SGHRS and CDR2 YFSETQ. The CDR3 consists of 15 residues.

The sample comprised blood. The J gene is TRBJ1-2, the V gene TRBV5-1; no definite D call. This clonotype was sampled from a man aged 80 or over in good health. The CDR3 here is CASSLVQRGSDGYTF. Written as DNA, the CDR3 is TGCGCCAGCAGCTTGGTACAGCGGGGTTCCGATGGCTACACCTTC.